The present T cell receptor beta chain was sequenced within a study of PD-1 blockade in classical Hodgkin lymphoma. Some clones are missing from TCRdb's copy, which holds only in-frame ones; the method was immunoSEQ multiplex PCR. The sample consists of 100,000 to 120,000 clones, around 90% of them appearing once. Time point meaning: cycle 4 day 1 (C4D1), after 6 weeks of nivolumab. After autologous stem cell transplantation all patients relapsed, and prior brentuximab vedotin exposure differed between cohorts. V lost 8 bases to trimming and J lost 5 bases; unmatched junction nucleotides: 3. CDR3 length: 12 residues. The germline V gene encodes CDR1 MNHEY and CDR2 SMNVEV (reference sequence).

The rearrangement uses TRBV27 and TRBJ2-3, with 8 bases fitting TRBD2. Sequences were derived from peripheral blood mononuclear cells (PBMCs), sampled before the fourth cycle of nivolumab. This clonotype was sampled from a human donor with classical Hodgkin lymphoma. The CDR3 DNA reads TGTGCCAGCGGGACTAGGGTAGATACGCAGTATTTT. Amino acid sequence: CASGTRVDTQYF.